The 7 T cell receptor beta chains below all came from one sample that was sequenced in a study of T cell repertoires in cytomegalovirus infection. TCRdb used MiXCR to reprocess the reads, holding one entry per CDR3 protein. The sample yields approximately 770,000 distinct CDR3 sequences, roughly 29% seen once. These receptors' targets are unknown. The sequencing here drew on cultured CD8+ T cells from PBMCs, taken from culture after CMV antigen stimulation. The receptors derive from a human donor in good health (CMV status not recorded). Some clones in this sample may be carry-over from other donors' samples.

In its sample, this clonotype was seen many times. The rearrangement links TRBV7-8 to TRBJ2-1; 8 bases agree with TRBD1. The CDR3 consists of 16 residues. From germline, CDR1 is SGHVS and CDR2 FQNEAQ. V lost 3 bases and J lost 4; bases outside the gene matches: 8. CDR3 DNA sequence: TGTGCCAGCAGCTTTTCCGGGACAGGCCTTTACAATGAGCAGTTCTTC. Translating it yields CASSFSGTGLYNEQFF. Combining the CDR3 with reference TRBV7-8 and TRBJ2-1 gives the whole variable domain GAGVSQSPRYKVAKRGQDVALRCDPISGHVSLFWYQQALGQGPEFLTYFQNEAQLDKSGLPSDRFFAERPEGSVSTLKIQRTQQEDSAVYLCASSFSGTGLYNEQFFGPGTRLTVL.

Only a few counts were recorded for this clonotype. The CDR3 region has the DNA TGTGCCAGCAGCTTGACAGGTCCCAATTGGCCCCAGCATTTT. Translated, it gives CASSLTGPNWPQHF. The rearrangement joins TRBV7-9 to TRBJ1-5; weak D call: TRBD1 (6 bases). The V end lost 3 bases, the J end lost 9 bases, and 15 bases lay between the germline ends. CDR3 length equals 14 residues. Germline V gene data show CDR1 as SEHNR and CDR2 as FQNEAQ (reference sequence).

J is TRBJ2-1 and V is TRBV27, with D tentatively TRBD2 (6 bases). Germline V gene lookup returns CDR1 MNHEY and CDR2 SMNVEV (reference sequence). The CDR3 is 12 amino acids. V was shortened by 5 bases and J by 11 bases, with 13 bases between the two germline ends. CDR3 protein: CASSPGANKQFF. Here the CDR3 DNA reads TGTGCCAGCAGTCCGGGAGCAAATAAGCAGTTCTTC.

This clonotype showed up just once. J is TRBJ2-5 and V is TRBV6-6; D possibly corresponds to TRBD2 (7 bases). Trimming took 6 bases from V and 5 from J, leaving 19 bases between them. The germline gives CDR1 MNHNY, CDR2 SVGAGI (reference sequence). This CDR3 is 15 amino acids long. The CDR3 region has the DNA TGTGCCAGCAGAATTAATTTAGGGGGGGGGGAGACCCAGTACTTC. This codes for CASRINLGGGETQYF.

The table lists this clonotype with a few counts. The genes are TRBV4-1 and TRBJ2-1; the D is unclear. V was cut by 4 bases and J by 7 bases, with 14 bases left in between. Germline V gene data show CDR1 as MGHRA and CDR2 as YSYEKL. The CDR3 has 14 residues. This CDR3 reads CASSPISNLNEQFF. The DNA for the CDR3 is TGCGCCAGCAGCCCAATTTCGAACCTAAATGAGCAGTTCTTC.

The chain links TRBV12-3 or TRBV12-4 to TRBJ1-1; possible D gene TRBD1, 5 bases. V shed 6 bases and J shed 4 bases, with 21 bases lying between them. This CDR3 has 16 amino acids. CDR3: CASRWDADNTGTEAFF. The CDR3 DNA is TGTGCCAGCAGGTGGGACGCGGACAATACTGGCACTGAAGCTTTCTTT.

There are a few counts of this clonotype. The chain is built from TRBV12-3 or TRBV12-4 and TRBJ2-7; D unclear. Trimming cost V 2 bases and J 5 bases, with 7 bases left between them. There are 12 residues in the CDR3. The CDR3 region is CASSLIRNEQYF. The CDR3 region has the DNA TGTGCCAGCAGTTTAATCCGTAACGAGCAGTACTTC.